This T cell receptor (beta chain) was identified in a study of T cells in Graves' hyperthyroidism and ophthalmopathy. RNA transcripts yielded amplified TCR beta CDR3 regions. The TCR CDR3 first-round RT-PCR relied on the HTBI primer set. One entry per CDR3 protein results from TCRdb running MiXCR on the multiplex PCR reads. The sample consists of about 600,000 distinct CDR3 sequences, 13% to 15% of them appearing once. This clonotype has a count of ten or more. On the basis of clinical symptoms, serum thyroxine and TRAb, thyroid ultrasound and orbital computed tomography, diagnoses were made. This CDR3 comprises 13 residues. Germline V gene data show CDR1 as SGHKS and CDR2 as YYEKEE (reference sequence). Between the trimmed V and J ends, which lost 6 bases and 2 bases, there was a span of 12 bases.

This rearrangement joins TRBV5-5 to TRBJ2-7, with D uncertain. The source is a woman aged 18-30 years with Graves' ophthalmopathy. Input material: blood. The CDR3 here is CASNHFQAYEQYF. The CDR3 DNA follows: TGTGCCAGCAACCACTTTCAGGCCTACGAGCAGTACTTC.